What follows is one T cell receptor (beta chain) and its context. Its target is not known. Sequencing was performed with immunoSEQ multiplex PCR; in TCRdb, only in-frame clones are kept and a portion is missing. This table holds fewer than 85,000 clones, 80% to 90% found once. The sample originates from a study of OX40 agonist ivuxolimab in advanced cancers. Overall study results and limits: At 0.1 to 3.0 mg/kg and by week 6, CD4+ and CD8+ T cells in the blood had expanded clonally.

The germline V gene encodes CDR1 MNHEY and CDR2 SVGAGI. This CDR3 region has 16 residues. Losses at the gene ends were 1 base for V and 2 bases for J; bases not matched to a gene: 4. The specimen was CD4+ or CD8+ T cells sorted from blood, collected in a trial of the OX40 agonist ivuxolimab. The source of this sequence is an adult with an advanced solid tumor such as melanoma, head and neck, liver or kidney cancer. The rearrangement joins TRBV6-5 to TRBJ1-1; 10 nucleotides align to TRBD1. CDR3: CASSYLRTGGNTEAFF. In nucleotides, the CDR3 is TGTGCCAGCAGTTACTTGCGGACAGGGGGAAACACTGAAGCTTTCTTT.